Listed below are T cell receptor beta chains from one sample, sequenced in a study of cytomegalovirus exposure and HLA in healthy donors. Sequencing was performed with immunoSEQ multiplex PCR; in TCRdb, only in-frame clones are kept and a portion is missing. In total, the table holds about 170,000 clones. The sequencing sample was made of PBMCs. The receptor set was obtained from a woman under 30 in good health and CMV-seropositive. CDR3s include the opening cysteine and the closing phenylalanine or tryptophan. Fields, in order: CDR3 protein, CDR3 DNA, V gene, D gene, J gene. D genes are given only for firm matches.

CASSVSADTQYF | TGTGCCAGCAGCGTATCCGCAGATACGCAGTATTTT | TRBV9 | - | TRBJ2-3
CASKGQGSYNSPLHF | TGTGCCAGCAAAGGACAGGGTTCCTATAATTCACCCCTCCACTTT | TRBV6-5 | TRBD1 | TRBJ1-6
CASSEYGTGDSPLHF | TGTGCCAGCAGTGAATACGGGACAGGGGATTCACCCCTCCACTTT | TRBV25-1 | TRBD1 | TRBJ1-6
CATRTGADYGYTF | TGTGCCACCCGGACAGGGGCGGACTATGGCTACACCTTC | TRBV6-5 | TRBD1 | TRBJ1-2
CASSLLGATGELFF | TGTGCCAGCAGTTTATTGGGGGCCACCGGGGAGCTGTTTTTT | TRBV27 | - | TRBJ2-2
CAWSQGFESGYTF | TGTGCCTGGAGTCAGGGGTTTGAGAGTGGCTACACCTTC | TRBV30 | - | TRBJ1-2
CASSVDRVNTIYF | TGTGCCAGCAGCGTCGACAGGGTGAACACCATATATTTT | TRBV5-4 | TRBD1 | TRBJ1-3
CASSSRLRGSSYEQYF | TGTGCCAGCAGTTCCCGCCTCAGGGGAAGCTCCTACGAGCAGTACTTC | TRBV5-6 | - | TRBJ2-7
CATSRDRAGQPQHF | TGTGCCACCAGCAGGGACAGGGCAGGGCAGCCCCAGCATTTT | TRBV15 | TRBD1 | TRBJ1-5
CASSLNRLVVTGELFF | TGTGCCAGCAGCTTAAATCGGCTAGTTGTCACCGGGGAGCTGTTTTTT | TRBV11-3 | - | TRBJ2-2
CSVALYNEQFF | TGCAGCGTTGCACTCTACAATGAGCAGTTCTTC | TRBV29-1 | - | TRBJ2-1
CSVGGGANYGYTF | TGCAGCGTTGGGGGGGGCGCCAACTATGGCTACACCTTC | TRBV29-1 | - | TRBJ1-2
CASSVTGANTEAFF | TGTGCCAGCAGCGTGACAGGGGCCAACACTGAAGCTTTCTTT | TRBV5-4 | TRBD1 | TRBJ1-1
CASSYTNMDRSEQYF | TGTGCCAGCAGTTACACAAACATGGACAGATCCGAGCAGTACTTC | TRBV6-5 | - | TRBJ2-7
CAWSSPAAEKLFF | TGTGCCTGGAGTTCGCCAGCGGCTGAAAAACTGTTTTTT | TRBV30 | - | TRBJ1-4
CASSLGQGNEKLFF | TGTGCCAGCAGCTTAGGACAGGGTAATGAAAAACTGTTTTTT | TRBV7-8 | TRBD1 | TRBJ1-4
CASSFLDRAGNTIYF | TGTGCCAGCAGCTTCCTTGACAGGGCTGGAAACACCATATATTTT | TRBV11-2 | TRBD1 | TRBJ1-3
CASSQEYLAFNEQFF | TGTGCCAGCAGCCAAGAATATTTGGCCTTTAATGAGCAGTTCTTC | TRBV4-2 | - | TRBJ2-1
CSVGTGGTDTQYF | TGCAGCGTGGGGACAGGGGGCACAGATACGCAGTATTTT | TRBV29-1 | TRBD1 | TRBJ2-3
CASSIWSGMDEQYF | TGTGCCAGTAGTATTTGGAGCGGGATGGACGAGCAGTACTTC | TRBV19 | TRBD2 | TRBJ2-7
CASSPRQGGGTEAFF | TGTGCCAGCAGCCCGAGACAGGGAGGAGGTACTGAAGCTTTCTTT | TRBV5-4 | TRBD1 | TRBJ1-1
CASSLAGRAAYEQYF | TGTGCCAGCAGCTTGGCCGGCAGGGCGGCCTACGAGCAGTACTTC | TRBV5-5 | - | TRBJ2-7
CASRPTGLNEKLFF | TGTGCCAGCAGGCCAACAGGTCTTAATGAAAAACTGTTTTTT | TRBV6-6 | - | TRBJ1-4
CASRDSGWTEAFF | TGTGCCAGTCGGGACTCCGGGTGGACTGAAGCTTTCTTT | TRBV19 | - | TRBJ1-1
CSVIRDPNTGELFF | TGCAGCGTCATCAGGGATCCGAACACCGGGGAGCTGTTTTTT | TRBV29-1 | - | TRBJ2-2
CASGGASGSYEQYF | TGTGCCAGCGGCGGGGCTAGCGGGAGCTACGAGCAGTACTTC | TRBV28 | TRBD2 | TRBJ2-7
CASSLVGGQGYGYTF | TGTGCCAGCAGCTTAGTGGGGGGACAGGGGTATGGCTACACCTTC | TRBV7-2 | TRBD1 | TRBJ1-2
CASSISEETQYF | TGTGCCAGTAGTATTTCGGAAGAGACCCAGTACTTC | TRBV19 | - | TRBJ2-5
CASSVERVASYEQYF | TGTGCCAGCAGTGTTGAGCGGGTCGCCTCCTACGAGCAGTACTTC | TRBV2 | - | TRBJ2-7
CASGHRVAGANVLTF | TGTGCCAGCGGACACAGGGTCGCTGGGGCCAACGTCCTGACTTTC | TRBV5-6 | - | TRBJ2-6
CASSQDPAGGPGEQYF | TGTGCCAGCAGCCAAGATCCAGCGGGGGGGCCGGGCGAGCAGTACTTC | TRBV4-2 | TRBD2 | TRBJ2-7
CASSPRTGQAGELFF | TGCGCCAGCAGCCCTCGGACAGGGCAGGCCGGGGAGCTGTTTTTT | TRBV5-1 | TRBD1 | TRBJ2-2
CASSLLKSRGNEQFF | TGTGCCAGCAGCTTGCTGAAATCCCGGGGGAATGAGCAGTTCTTC | TRBV5-6 | - | TRBJ2-1
CASSPGGSTDTQYF | TGTGCCAGCAGTCCGGGAGGAAGCACAGATACGCAGTATTTT | TRBV7-3 | TRBD2 | TRBJ2-3
CAWSSRTVSGNQPQHF | TGTGCCTGGAGTTCCCGGACAGTTAGTGGCAATCAGCCCCAGCATTTT | TRBV30 | - | TRBJ1-5
CASSQLSGGHQETQYF | TGTGCCAGCAGCCAACTCAGCGGGGGCCACCAAGAGACCCAGTACTTC | TRBV4-2 | TRBD2 | TRBJ2-5
CASSEAGTVPYEQYF | TGTGCCAGCAGTGAAGCAGGGACAGTCCCCTACGAGCAGTACTTC | TRBV6-1 | TRBD1 | TRBJ2-7
CASTLRAGTYEQYF | TGTGCCAGCACCCTTAGGGCAGGGACCTACGAGCAGTACTTC | TRBV2 | - | TRBJ2-7
CASSYSTGTPEAFF | TGTGCCAGCAGTTATTCAACAGGGACCCCTGAAGCTTTCTTT | TRBV6-6 | - | TRBJ1-1
CASSSRKGQATGNTIYF | TGTGCCAGCTCATCAAGAAAAGGACAGGCCACCGGAAACACCATATATTTT | TRBV18 | TRBD1 | TRBJ1-3
CASSLGTTGGPHGYTF | TGTGCCAGCAGCTTAGGAACGACAGGGGGCCCGCATGGCTACACCTTC | TRBV7-9 | TRBD1 | TRBJ1-2
CASSPTSGSTDTQYF | TGTGCCAGCTCACCGACTAGCGGGAGCACAGATACGCAGTATTTT | TRBV18 | TRBD2 | TRBJ2-3
CASSETGLYNEQFF | TGTGCCAGCAGTGAAACGGGACTCTACAATGAGCAGTTCTTC | TRBV6-4 | - | TRBJ2-1
CASSYSSGYGETQYF | TGTGCCAGCAGCTATTCTAGCGGGTACGGAGAGACCCAGTACTTC | TRBV7-9 | TRBD2 | TRBJ2-5
CASRVTENYGYTF | TGTGCCAGCAGGGTCACAGAAAACTATGGCTACACCTTC | TRBV6-1 | - | TRBJ1-2
CASSPDRDTGYTF | TGTGCCAGCAGCCCGGACAGGGATACTGGCTACACCTTC | TRBV5-6 | TRBD1 | TRBJ1-2
CASESPQAGGQKTQYF | TGCGCCAGCGAATCCCCCCAAGCGGGGGGGCAGAAGACCCAGTACTTC | TRBV5-1 | TRBD2 | TRBJ2-5
CASSRAIRDYNEQFF | TGCGCCAGCAGCCGCGCCATTAGAGACTACAATGAGCAGTTCTTC | TRBV4-1 | - | TRBJ2-1